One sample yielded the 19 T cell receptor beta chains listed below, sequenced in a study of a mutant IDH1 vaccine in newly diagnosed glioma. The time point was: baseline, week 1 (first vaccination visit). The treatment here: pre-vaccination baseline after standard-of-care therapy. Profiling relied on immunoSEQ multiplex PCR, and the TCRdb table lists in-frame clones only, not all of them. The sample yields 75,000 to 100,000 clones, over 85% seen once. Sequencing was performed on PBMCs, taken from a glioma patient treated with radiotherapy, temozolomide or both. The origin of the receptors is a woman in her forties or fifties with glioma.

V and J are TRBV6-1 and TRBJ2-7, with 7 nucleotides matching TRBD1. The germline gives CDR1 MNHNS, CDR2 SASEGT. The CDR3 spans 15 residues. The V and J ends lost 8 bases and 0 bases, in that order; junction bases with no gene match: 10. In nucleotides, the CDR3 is TGTGCCAGCGCCCCGATCTCAGGGGGCTCCTACGAGCAGTACTTC. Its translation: CASAPISGGSYEQYF.

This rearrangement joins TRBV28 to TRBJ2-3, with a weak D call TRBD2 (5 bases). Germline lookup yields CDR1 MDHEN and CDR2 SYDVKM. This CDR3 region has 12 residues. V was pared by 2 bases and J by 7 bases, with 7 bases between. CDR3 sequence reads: CASSLGLNTQYF. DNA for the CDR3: TGTGCCAGCAGTTTAGGACTTAATACGCAGTATTTT.

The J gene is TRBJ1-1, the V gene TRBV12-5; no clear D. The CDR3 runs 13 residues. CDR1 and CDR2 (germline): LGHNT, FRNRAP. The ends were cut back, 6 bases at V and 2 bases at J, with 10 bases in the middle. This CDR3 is CASGPGGNTEAFF. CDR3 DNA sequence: TGTGCTAGTGGGCCCGGAGGAAACACTGAAGCTTTCTTT.

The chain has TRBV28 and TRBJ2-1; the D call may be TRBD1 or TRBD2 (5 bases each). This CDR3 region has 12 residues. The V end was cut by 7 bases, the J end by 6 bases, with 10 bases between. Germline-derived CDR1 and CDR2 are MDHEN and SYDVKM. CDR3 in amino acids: CASMGPGNEQFF. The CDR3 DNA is TGTGCCAGCATGGGACCGGGCAATGAGCAGTTCTTC.

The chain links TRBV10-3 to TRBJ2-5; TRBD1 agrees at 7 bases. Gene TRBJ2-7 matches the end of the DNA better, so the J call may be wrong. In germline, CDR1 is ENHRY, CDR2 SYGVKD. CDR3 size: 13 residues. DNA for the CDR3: TGTGCCATCAGTGAGAGGGACAGATACGAGCAGTACTTC. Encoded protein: CAISERDRYEQYF.

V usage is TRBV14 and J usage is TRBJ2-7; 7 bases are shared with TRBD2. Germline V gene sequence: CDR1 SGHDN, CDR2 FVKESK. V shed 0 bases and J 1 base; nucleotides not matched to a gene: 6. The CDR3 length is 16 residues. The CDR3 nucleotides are TGTGCCAGCAGCCAAGACATCCAGCGGGATTCCTACGAGCAGTACTTC. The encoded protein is CASSQDIQRDSYEQYF.

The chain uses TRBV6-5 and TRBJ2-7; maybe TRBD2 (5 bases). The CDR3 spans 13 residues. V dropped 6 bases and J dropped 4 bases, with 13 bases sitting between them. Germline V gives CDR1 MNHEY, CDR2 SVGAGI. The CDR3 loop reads CASSSPLEYEQYF. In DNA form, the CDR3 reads TGTGCCAGCAGCTCCCCACTAGAGTACGAGCAGTACTTC.

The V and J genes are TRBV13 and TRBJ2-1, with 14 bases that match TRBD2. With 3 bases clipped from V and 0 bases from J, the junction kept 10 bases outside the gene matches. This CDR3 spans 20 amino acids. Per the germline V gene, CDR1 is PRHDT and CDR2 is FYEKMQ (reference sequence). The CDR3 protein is CASSFPPGLAGVTSYNEQFF. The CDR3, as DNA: TGTGCCAGCAGCTTCCCCCCGGGACTAGCGGGAGTTACCTCCTACAATGAGCAGTTCTTC.

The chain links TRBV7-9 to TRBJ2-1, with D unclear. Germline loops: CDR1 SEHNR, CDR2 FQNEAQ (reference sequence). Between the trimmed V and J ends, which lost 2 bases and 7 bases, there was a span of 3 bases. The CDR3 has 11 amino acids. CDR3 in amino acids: CASSLMNEQFF. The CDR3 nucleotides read TGTGCCAGCAGCTTAATGAATGAGCAGTTCTTC.

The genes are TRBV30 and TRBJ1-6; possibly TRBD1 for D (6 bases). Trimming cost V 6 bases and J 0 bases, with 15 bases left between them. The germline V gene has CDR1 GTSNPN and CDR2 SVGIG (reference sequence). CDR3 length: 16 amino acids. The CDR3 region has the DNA TGTGCCTGCCCACAGGGTTTAAGCTCCTATAATTCACCCCTCCACTTT. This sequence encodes CACPQGLSSYNSPLHF.

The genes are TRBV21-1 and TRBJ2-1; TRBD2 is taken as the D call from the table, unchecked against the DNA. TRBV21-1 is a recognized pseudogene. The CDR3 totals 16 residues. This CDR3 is CASWWTSRTSYNEQFF. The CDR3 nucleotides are TGTGCCAGCTGGTGGACTAGTCGGACGTCCTACAATGAGCAGTTCTTC.

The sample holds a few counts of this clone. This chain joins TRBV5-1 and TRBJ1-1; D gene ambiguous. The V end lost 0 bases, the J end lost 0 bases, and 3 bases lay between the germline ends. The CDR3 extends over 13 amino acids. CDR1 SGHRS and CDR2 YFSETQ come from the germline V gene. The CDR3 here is CASSLAVNTEAFF. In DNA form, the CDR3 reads TGCGCCAGCAGCTTGGCCGTGAACACTGAAGCTTTCTTT.

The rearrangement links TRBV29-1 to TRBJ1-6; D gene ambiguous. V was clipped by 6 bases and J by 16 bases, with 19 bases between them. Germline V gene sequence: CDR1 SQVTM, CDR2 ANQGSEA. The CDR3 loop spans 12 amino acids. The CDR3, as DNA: TGCAGCGTAGACTCAGGAGGGCACAAACTCCACTTT. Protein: CSVDSGGHKLHF.

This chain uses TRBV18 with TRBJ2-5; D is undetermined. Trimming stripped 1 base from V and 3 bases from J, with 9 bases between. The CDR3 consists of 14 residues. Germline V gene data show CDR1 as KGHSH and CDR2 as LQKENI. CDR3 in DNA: TGTGCCAGCTCACCACGTCAGCAGAAAGAGACCCAGTACTTC. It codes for CASSPRQQKETQYF.

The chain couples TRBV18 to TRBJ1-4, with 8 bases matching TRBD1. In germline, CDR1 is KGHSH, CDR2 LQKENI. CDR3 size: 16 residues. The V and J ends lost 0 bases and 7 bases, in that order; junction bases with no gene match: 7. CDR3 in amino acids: CASSPPETGVGEKLFF. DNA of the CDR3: TGTGCCAGCTCACCACCTGAGACAGGGGTTGGTGAAAAACTGTTTTTT.

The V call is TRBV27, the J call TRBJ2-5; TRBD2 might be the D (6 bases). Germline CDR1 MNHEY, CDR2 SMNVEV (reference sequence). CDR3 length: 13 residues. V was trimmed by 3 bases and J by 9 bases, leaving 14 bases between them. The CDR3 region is CASSFRRDEAQYF. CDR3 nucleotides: TGTGCCAGCAGTTTCCGGCGGGATGAGGCCCAGTACTTC.

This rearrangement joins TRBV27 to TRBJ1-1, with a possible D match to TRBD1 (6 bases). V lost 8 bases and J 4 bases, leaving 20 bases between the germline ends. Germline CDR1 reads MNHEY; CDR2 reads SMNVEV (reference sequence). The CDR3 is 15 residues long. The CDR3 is CASSLRPRGGTEAFF. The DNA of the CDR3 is TGTGCCAGCTCCCTCCGGCCTAGGGGGGGCACTGAAGCTTTCTTT.

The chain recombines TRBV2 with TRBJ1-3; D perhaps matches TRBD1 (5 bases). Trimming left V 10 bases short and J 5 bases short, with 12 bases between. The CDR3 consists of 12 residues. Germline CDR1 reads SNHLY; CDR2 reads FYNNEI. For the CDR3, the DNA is TGTGCCACAAATAGGGGTCGAAACACCATATATTTT. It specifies CATNRGRNTIYF. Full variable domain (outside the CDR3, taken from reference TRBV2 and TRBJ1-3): EPEVTQTPSHQVTQMGQEVILRCVPISNHLYFYWYRQILGQKVEFLVSFYNNEISEKSEIFDDQFSVERPDGSNFTLKIRSTKLEDSAMYFCATNRGRNTIYFGEGSWLTVV.

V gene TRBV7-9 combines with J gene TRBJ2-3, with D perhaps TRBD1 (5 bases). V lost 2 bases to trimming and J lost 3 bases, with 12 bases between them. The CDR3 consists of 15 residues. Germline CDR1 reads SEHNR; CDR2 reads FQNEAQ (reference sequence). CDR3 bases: TGTGCCAGCAGCTTAAGGGGTATGGGTACAGATACGCAGTATTTT. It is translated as CASSLRGMGTDTQYF.